A single T cell receptor (beta chain) is shown here with its context. This clone was seen only a few times. The antigen this receptor binds is unknown. Base qualities are not provided; no much larger clone lies one nucleotide away. The High Capacity cDNA Reverse Transcription Kit was used to reverse transcribe all of the isolated RNA, meaning that expressed TCRB transcripts were what got sequenced. Naive, central memory and regulatory T cell samples underwent deep immunoSEQ sequencing, averaging about 3.57 million total reads per sample. Sorted cells were lysed in RLT buffer and RNA was extracted with DNase-treated RNeasy Micro or Mini kits, depending on cell number. To prevent cross-contamination, each cell subset was processed individually, whereas patient and healthy donor samples were processed jointly. The immunoSEQ multiplex PCR was used to amplify TCRB sequences from cDNA, generating 87-bp fragments that spanned the CDR3 region. Sequencing of the amplicons was done on the Illumina HiSeq platform. Per the original workflow: PCR bias was corrected computationally using synthetic template baselines, and reads within Hamming distance 2 were collapsed, with unmergeable singletons discarded. Reads were aligned to IMGT to assign V, D and J genes, CDR3 length, and insertions or deletions at six rearrangement sites. Within each subset, clonotype counts were normalized to the number of sorted cells before true diversity and Gini coefficients were calculated with the tcR R package. Repertoire sharing was quantified using the overlap coefficient calculated on TCRB nucleotide sequences. As stored in TCRdb, this immuneACCESS dataset retains in-frame rearrangements with V and J assigned. A fraction of the clones does not appear; measured against another copy, unresolved V genes explain less than half of the discrepancy, and the remainder lacks a known reason. D and trimming were read from the DNA, whereas the V and J calls and clone size are those reported in that table. The sample includes more than 100,000 clones, with approximately 10% observed a single time. The ten largest clones capture around 0.79% of the sample.

Each donor gave one peripheral blood draw, roughly 120 mL on average, collected into heparinised tubes. A BD FACSAria II was used to sort naive, central memory, regulatory and stem cell-like memory CD4+ T cells with a panel that included CD45RO, CCR7, CD25, CD127, CD95 and CD27. A purity above 95% was achieved for all sorted populations. PBMCs were isolated right away by Lymphoprep density gradient centrifugation and were stained directly, without culture. Samples were stained and sorted in pairs, with one healthy donor and one patient per experiment, so that batch effects were minimized. This specimen comes from a study of beta chain features in type 1 diabetes (dated by TCRdb to the late 2010s). In terms of the full investigation: Mean age, gender distribution, total cell number and subset yield were not different between patients and healthy donors. Across all samples, fewer than 110,000,000 sorted cells were examined, and cell number per subset correlated strongly with RNA yield. The study compared TCRB repertoires of sorted circulating CD4+ T cell subsets between recently diagnosed type 1 diabetes patients and matched healthy donors. Naive and central memory subsets were obtained from all 30 or so donors, but regulatory and stem cell-like memory subsets were isolated from only 8 patients and about eight healthy donors.

The study at large found these results: Because cDNA was sequenced instead of genomic DNA, highly expressing activated cells could be over-represented, though the groups showed no difference in activation or CD3 levels. Type 1 diabetes patients showed a moderate but significant shortening of TCRB CDR3 length in all four CD4+ subsets. Naive, central memory and regulatory TCRB repertoires appeared to be more similar among patients than among healthy donors. At VDJ recombination sites, patients with type 1 diabetes made fewer insertions and deleted more nucleotides, a pattern implying thymic rearrangement abnormalities. Because small numbers of individuals were included in the HLA sub-analyses, any influence of HLA type on TCRB rearrangement was left unresolved. PCR may preferentially amplify shorter templates, but because patient and control samples were amplified and corrected together, any resulting skew would affect both groups equally.

CDR1 SGHAT and CDR2 FQNNGV are derived from the germline V gene. Taken from cysteine to phenylalanine, the CDR3 has 13 residues. CDR3 DNA is the only sequence kept; it has 39 bases, read in frame from the first base. The V end loses 2 bases and the J end loses 3 bases, and a stretch of 7 bases separates them. The sequence was obtained from a man in his thirties or forties with type 1 diabetes. Source material: central memory CD4+ T cells from blood. The rearrangement combines TRBV11-2 with TRBJ1-1; the D gene assignment is ambiguous. The CDR3 reads as follows: CASSLTPDTEAFF. The DNA sequence is as follows: TGTGCCAGCAGCTTAACGCCGGACACTGAAGCTTTCTTT.